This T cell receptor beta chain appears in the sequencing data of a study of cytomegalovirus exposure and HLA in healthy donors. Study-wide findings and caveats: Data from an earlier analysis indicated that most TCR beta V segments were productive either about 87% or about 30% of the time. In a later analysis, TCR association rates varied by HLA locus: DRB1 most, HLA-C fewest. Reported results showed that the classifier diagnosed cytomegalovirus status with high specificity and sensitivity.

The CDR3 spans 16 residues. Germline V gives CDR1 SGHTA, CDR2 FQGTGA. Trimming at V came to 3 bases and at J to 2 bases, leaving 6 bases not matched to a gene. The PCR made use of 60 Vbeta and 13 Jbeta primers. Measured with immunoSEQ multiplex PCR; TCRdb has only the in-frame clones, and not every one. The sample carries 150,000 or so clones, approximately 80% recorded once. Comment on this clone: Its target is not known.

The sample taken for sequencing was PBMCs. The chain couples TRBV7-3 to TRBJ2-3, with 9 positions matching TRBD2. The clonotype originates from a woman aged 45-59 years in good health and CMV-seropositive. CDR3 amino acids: CASSLRLADTTDTQYF. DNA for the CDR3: TGTGCCAGCAGCTTGCGACTAGCGGACACCACAGATACGCAGTATTTT.